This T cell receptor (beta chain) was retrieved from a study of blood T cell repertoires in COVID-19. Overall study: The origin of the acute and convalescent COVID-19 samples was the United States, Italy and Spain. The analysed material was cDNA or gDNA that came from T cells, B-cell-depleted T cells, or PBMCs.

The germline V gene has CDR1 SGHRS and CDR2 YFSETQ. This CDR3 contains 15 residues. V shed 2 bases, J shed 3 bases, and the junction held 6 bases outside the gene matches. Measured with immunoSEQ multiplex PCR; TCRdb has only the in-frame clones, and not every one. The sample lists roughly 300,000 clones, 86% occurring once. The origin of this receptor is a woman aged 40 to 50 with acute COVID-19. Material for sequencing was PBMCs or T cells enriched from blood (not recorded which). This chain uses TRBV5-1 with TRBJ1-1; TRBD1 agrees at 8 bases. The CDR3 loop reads CASSFTQGADTEAFF. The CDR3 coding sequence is TGCGCCAGCAGCTTTACCCAGGGGGCGGACACTGAAGCTTTCTTT.